A single sample gave rise to the 17 T cell receptor beta chains below, sequenced in a study of spatial heterogeneity in lung cancer. TCRdb recomputed calls from the 5' RACE reads with MiXCR, one row per CDR3 protein. The table has 24,000 or so distinct CDR3 sequences, 6.9% seen once. The time point is: sample taken at primary tumor resection. Material for sequencing was whole RNA from tumor, nontumor lung or frozen PBMC, left unsorted. The sequencing here drew on PBMCs, taken at surgery. The receptors come from a male donor with early-stage non-small cell lung cancer.

This clonotype has a handful of counts. The chain recombines TRBV7-9 with TRBJ2-1; no clear D. The germline V gene encodes CDR1 SEHNR and CDR2 FQNEAQ (reference sequence). This CDR3 is built from 10 residues. The ends were cut back, 1 base at V and 10 bases at J, with 2 bases in the middle. CDR3 in DNA: TGTGCCAGCAGCTTAGACGAGCAGTTCTTC. Translated, it gives CASSLDEQFF.

This clonotype was observed many times. The chain couples TRBV24-1 to TRBJ1-2; 7 bases are a match to TRBD1. CDR1 and CDR2 from the germline V gene are KGHDR and SFDVKD. The CDR3 has 15 residues. Unmatched junction bases numbered 5, after V lost 5 bases and J lost 0 bases. The CDR3 is CATSGGQLANYGYTF. The CDR3 DNA is TGTGCCACCAGTGGGGGACAGCTAGCTAACTATGGCTACACCTTC.

The sample holds a few counts of this clonotype. The chain uses TRBV6-2 or TRBV6-3 and TRBJ2-7; 9 nucleotides agree with TRBD1. Germline V gene data show CDR1 as MNHEY and CDR2 as SVGEGT. Trimming took 2 bases from V and 1 from J; bases not matched to a gene: 6. The length of the CDR3 is 16 residues. DNA for the CDR3: TGTGCCAGCAGTTACGCCCCGGGACAGGGTTCCTACGAGCAGTACTTC. Translating gives CASSYAPGQGSYEQYF.

This clonotype was seen repeatedly, ten times or more. This rearrangement joins TRBV5-1 to TRBJ2-7; possibly TRBD2 for D (6 bases). The CDR3 loop spans 15 amino acids. Germline values: CDR1 SGHRS, CDR2 YFSETQ. V gave up 3 bases and J gave up 6 bases, with 19 bases separating them. CDR3 residues: CASSWRDGLSSEQYF. CDR3 coding DNA: TGCGCCAGCAGCTGGCGGGACGGTCTAAGTTCCGAGCAGTACTTC.

V gene TRBV30 combines with J gene TRBJ2-7, with D unclear. The CDR3 length is 14 residues. Trimming took 1 base from V and 3 from J, leaving 13 bases between them. Germline values: CDR1 GTSNPN, CDR2 SVGIG (reference sequence). The DNA for the CDR3 is TGTGCCTGGAGTGCAAGTACCATATACTACGAGCAGTACTTC. Encoded protein: CAWSASTIYYEQYF.

This clonotype was seen at least ten times. The V call is TRBV11-2, the J call TRBJ1-6, with D perhaps TRBD1 (6 bases). This CDR3 comprises 15 residues. The germline V gene encodes CDR1 SGHAT and CDR2 FQNNGV. Trimming removed 3 bases at V and 9 bases at J, with 15 bases between. CDR3 in DNA: TGTGCCAGCAGCTTTCGGGGGCAACCCCTTTCACCCCTCCACTTT. This codes for CASSFRGQPLSPLHF.

The gene calls are TRBV20-1 and TRBJ2-1; D call uncertain. Per the germline V gene, CDR1 is DFQATT and CDR2 is SNEGSKA (reference sequence). CDR3 length: 14 amino acids. Trimming removed 6 bases at V and 7 bases at J, with 19 bases between. The CDR3 nucleotides are TGCAGTGCAGGGTCCAAAATGTGGATTAATGAGCAGTTCTTC. Translated, it gives CSAGSKMWINEQFF.

In this sample, this clonotype turned up many times. J is TRBJ2-3 and V is TRBV20-1, with D perhaps matching TRBD1 (7 bases). Germline loops: CDR1 DFQATT, CDR2 SNEGSKA (reference sequence). Deletions cut 6 bases from V and 0 bases from J, with 19 bases between. The CDR3 runs 16 residues. DNA of the CDR3: TGCAGTGCGAGCCCCCCGACAGGGAGGAGCACAGATACGCAGTATTTT. Translation gives CSASPPTGRSTDTQYF.

The chain has TRBV7-3 and TRBJ2-1; the match to TRBD2 covers 10 bases. V lost 5 bases and J lost 8; bases outside the gene matches: 6. Germline CDR1 reads SGHTA; CDR2 reads FQGTGA. The CDR3 totals 14 residues. CDR3 sequence: CASSQAGGKYEQFF. CDR3 nucleotides: TGTGCCAGCAGCCAAGCGGGAGGGAAATATGAGCAGTTCTTC.

This clonotype was recorded at least ten times. The chain links TRBV6-1 to TRBJ1-2, with TRBD1 matching 7 bases. Germline V gives CDR1 MNHNS, CDR2 SASEGT. This CDR3 spans 14 amino acids. After removal of 5 bases from V and 6 bases from J, the junction contained 9 bases not matched to a gene. The CDR3 DNA is TGTGCCAGCAGTATTGGGAGACAGGGACATGGCTACACCTTC. This translates into CASSIGRQGHGYTF.

The chain recombines TRBV20-1 with TRBJ1-6; a weak D match, TRBD1 (6 bases). Trimming shortened V by 6 bases and J by 9 bases, and 15 bases separated the two germline ends. Germline lookup yields CDR1 DFQATT and CDR2 SNEGSKA (reference sequence). The CDR3 sequence is 13 residues long. This CDR3 is CSARKGVGSPLHF. The CDR3 region has the DNA TGCAGTGCACGGAAGGGGGTTGGTTCACCCCTCCACTTT.

This clonotype has ten or more counts. The rearrangement uses TRBV20-1 and TRBJ1-2, with 8 bases matching TRBD1. Germline trimming cut 6 bases from V and 5 bases from J; bases unmatched to any gene: 5. CDR1 is DFQATT, CDR2 SNEGSKA, per germline (reference sequence). This CDR3 contains 12 residues. CDR3 nucleotides: TGCAGTGCCCCGGACAGGGCGTATGGCTACACCTTC. Translating it yields CSAPDRAYGYTF.

Only a few counts were recorded for this clonotype. The chain uses TRBV4-2 and TRBJ1-6; D not resolved. Germline assignment: CDR1 LGHNA and CDR2 YNFKEQ. V was shortened by 0 bases and J by 6 bases, with 6 bases between the two germline ends. The CDR3 extends over 14 amino acids. CDR3: CASSQELSNSPLHF. The CDR3 bases are TGTGCCAGCAGCCAAGAACTTTCTAATTCACCCCTCCACTTT.

This clonotype was found many times. This rearrangement joins TRBV7-3 to TRBJ2-1; D might be TRBD2 (5 bases). V was shortened by 0 bases and J by 9 bases, with 6 bases between the two germline ends. Germline V lookup: CDR1 SGHTA, CDR2 FQGTGA. This CDR3 is built from 12 residues. This chain's CDR3 is CASSLTGAEQFF. The CDR3 DNA sequence: TGTGCCAGCAGCTTAACGGGAGCTGAGCAGTTCTTC.

Many counts were recorded for this clonotype. The chain combines TRBV10-3 with TRBJ2-3; D is uncertain. The CDR3 has 14 amino acids. The germline V and J ends were trimmed by 2 bases and 2 bases, with 8 bases remaining between them. Germline V lookup: CDR1 ENHRY, CDR2 SYGVKD. The CDR3 coding sequence is TGTGCCATCAGTGAGGGGCGGTCCACAGATACGCAGTATTTT. Encoded protein: CAISEGRSTDTQYF.

At least ten counts were recorded for this clonotype. V is TRBV7-8 and J is TRBJ1-1; no firm D call. The CDR3 contains 15 residues. The ends were cut back, 0 bases at V and 7 bases at J, with 15 bases in the middle. The germline CDR1 and CDR2 sequences are SGHVS and FQNEAQ. In DNA, the CDR3 is TGTGCCAGCAGCTTAGCCATGACACTGGCCGGTGAAGCTTTCTTT. Encoded protein: CASSLAMTLAGEAFF.

This clonotype occurred a few times. The chain combines TRBV7-2 with TRBJ1-4, with 7 bases matching TRBD1. The germline CDR1 and CDR2 sequences are SGHTA and FQGNSA. This CDR3 has 18 amino acids. V gave up 4 bases and J gave up 0 bases; unmatched junction bases: 11. CDR3 amino acids: CASSSPGQILATNEKLFF. The CDR3 nucleotides are TGTGCCAGCAGCTCTCCGGGACAGATCCTTGCAACTAATGAAAAACTGTTTTTT.